The clone carrying this TCR beta chain turned up a few times. These data originate in a study of CD8+ T cells in alopecia areata. RNA was isolated and reverse transcribed to cDNA, the sequencing template. The repertoire was sequenced with immunoSEQ multiplex PCR; TCRdb's copy has only in-frame clones and lacks some. Here the sample spans around 250,000 clones, roughly two thirds being singletons. CDR1 and CDR2 from the germline V gene are SQVTM and ANQGSEA. The length of the CDR3 is 13 residues. The V and J ends lost 6 bases and 5 bases respectively, with 16 bases between them. The gene calls are TRBV29-1 and TRBJ2-5; no clear D. The receptor was isolated from a human donor with alopecia areata. The material sequenced was CD4+ T cells sorted from blood, taken at week 0. CDR3: CSVLIPGGETQYF. CDR3 nucleotide sequence: TGCAGCGTCCTGATCCCCGGTGGGGAGACCCAGTACTTC.